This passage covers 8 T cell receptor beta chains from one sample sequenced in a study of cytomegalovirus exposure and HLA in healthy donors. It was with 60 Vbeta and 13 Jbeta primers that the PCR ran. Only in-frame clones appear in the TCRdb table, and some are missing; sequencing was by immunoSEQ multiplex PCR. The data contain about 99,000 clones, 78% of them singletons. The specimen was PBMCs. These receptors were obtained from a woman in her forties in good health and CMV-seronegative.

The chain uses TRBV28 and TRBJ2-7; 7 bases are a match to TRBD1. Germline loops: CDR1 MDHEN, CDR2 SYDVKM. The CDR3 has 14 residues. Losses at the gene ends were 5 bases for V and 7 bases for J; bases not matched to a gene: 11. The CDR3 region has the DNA TGTGCCAGCAGTACGCCTCACACAGGGGATGAGCAGTACTTC. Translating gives CASSTPHTGDEQYF. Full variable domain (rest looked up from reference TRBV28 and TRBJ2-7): DVKVTQSSRYLVKRTGEKVFLECVQDMDHENMFWYRQDPGLGLRLIYFSYDVKMKEKGDIPEGYSVSREKKERFSLILESASTNQTSMYLCASSTPHTGDEQYFGPGTRLTVT.

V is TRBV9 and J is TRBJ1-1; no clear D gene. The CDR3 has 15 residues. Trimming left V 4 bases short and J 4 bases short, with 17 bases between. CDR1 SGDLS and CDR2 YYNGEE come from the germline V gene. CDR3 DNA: TGTGCCAGCAGCCCAATAGACTCAAGCTTCACTGAAGCTTTCTTT. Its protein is CASSPIDSSFTEAFF.

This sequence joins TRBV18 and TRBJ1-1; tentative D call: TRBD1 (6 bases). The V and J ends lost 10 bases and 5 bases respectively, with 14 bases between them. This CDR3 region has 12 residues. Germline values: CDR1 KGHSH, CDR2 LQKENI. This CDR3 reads CATRAGVTEAFF. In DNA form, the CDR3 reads TGTGCCACTAGGGCAGGGGTGACTGAAGCTTTCTTT.

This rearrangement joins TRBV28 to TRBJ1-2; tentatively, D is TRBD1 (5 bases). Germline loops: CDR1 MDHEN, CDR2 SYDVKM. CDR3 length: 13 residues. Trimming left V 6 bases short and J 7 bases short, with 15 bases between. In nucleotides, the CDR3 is TGTGCCAGCAGACGGGACTCCGCTGGTGGCTACACCTTC. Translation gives CASRRDSAGGYTF.

The chain's CDR3 is CASRPGQGYEQYF. CDR3 coding DNA: TGTGCCAGCAGGCCGGGACAGGGGTACGAGCAGTACTTC. The V gene is TRBV28, the J gene TRBJ2-7, with TRBD1 matching 10 bases. The germline gives CDR1 MDHEN, CDR2 SYDVKM. The CDR3 sequence is 13 residues long. V was clipped by 6 bases and J by 4 bases; unmatched bases: 3.

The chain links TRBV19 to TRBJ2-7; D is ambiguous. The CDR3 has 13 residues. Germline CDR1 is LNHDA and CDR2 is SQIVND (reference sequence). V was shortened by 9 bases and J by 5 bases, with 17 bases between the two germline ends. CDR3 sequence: CASLASPYDEQYF. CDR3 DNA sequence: TGTGCCAGCCTCGCAAGCCCCTATGACGAGCAGTACTTC.

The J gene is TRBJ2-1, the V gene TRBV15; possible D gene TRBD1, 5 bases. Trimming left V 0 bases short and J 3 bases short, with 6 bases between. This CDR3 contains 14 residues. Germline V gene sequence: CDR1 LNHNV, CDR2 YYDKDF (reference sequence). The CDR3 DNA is TGTGCCACCAGCAGAGACAGGGTCTACAATGAGCAGTTCTTC. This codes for CATSRDRVYNEQFF.

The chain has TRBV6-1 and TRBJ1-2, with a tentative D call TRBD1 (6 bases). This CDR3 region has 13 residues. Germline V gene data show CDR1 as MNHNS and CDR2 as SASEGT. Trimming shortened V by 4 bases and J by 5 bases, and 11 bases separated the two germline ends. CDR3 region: CASSVTGPYGYTF. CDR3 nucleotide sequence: TGTGCCAGCAGTGTGACAGGACCTTATGGCTACACCTTC.